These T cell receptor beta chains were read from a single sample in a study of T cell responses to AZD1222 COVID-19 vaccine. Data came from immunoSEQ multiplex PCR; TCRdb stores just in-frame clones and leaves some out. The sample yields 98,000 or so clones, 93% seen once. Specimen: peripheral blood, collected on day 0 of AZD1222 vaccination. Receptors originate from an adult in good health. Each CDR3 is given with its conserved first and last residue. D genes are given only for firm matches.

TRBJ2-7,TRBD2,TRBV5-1,CASSYGGLAGGLAGYEQYF
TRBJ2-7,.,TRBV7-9,CASSSETYEQYF
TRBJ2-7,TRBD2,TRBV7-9,CASSFAEGLAGVGEQYF
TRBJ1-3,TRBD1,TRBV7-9,CASSLTGSAGNTIYF
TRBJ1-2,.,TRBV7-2,CASSPAGAGYTF
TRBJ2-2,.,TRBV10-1,CASSDRWDFGRTGELFF
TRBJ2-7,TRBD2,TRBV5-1,CASSSLAGARSEQYF
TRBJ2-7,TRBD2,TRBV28,CASSPYGGSYEQYF
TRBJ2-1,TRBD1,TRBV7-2,CATGGSYNEQFF
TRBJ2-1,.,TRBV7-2,CASSYSLDNEQFF
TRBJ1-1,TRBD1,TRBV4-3,CASSQGTGTANTEAFF
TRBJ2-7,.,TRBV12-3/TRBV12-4,CASRATGFYEQYF
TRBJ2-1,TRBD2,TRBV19,CASSTSGLISYNEQFF
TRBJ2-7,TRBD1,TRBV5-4,CASSLPGQGVYEQYF
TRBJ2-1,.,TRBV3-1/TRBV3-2,CASSQPNSAGLYNEQFF
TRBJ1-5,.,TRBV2,CASSRDPGRPQHF
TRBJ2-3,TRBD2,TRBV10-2,CASPFRQNLWPKRGDYTQYF
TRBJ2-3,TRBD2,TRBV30,CAWSVSGSSADTQYF
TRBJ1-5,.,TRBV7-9,CASSLDSNQPQHF
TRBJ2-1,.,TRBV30,CAWSVRRGGYNEQFF
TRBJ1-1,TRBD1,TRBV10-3,CATHRGANTEAFF
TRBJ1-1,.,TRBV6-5,CASSYGLGLMNTEAFF
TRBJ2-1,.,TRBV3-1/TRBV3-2,CASSLNSGVNEQFF
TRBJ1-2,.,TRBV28,CASSSGDYGYTF
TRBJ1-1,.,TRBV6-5,CASTRTAIWDTEAFF
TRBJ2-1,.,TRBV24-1,CATSGMGPGENEQFF
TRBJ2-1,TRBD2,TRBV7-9,CASSFASGPYNEQFF
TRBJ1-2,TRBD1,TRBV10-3,CAISESTGAGGVESYTF
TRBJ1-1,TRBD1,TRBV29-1,CSGRRDRVTEAFF